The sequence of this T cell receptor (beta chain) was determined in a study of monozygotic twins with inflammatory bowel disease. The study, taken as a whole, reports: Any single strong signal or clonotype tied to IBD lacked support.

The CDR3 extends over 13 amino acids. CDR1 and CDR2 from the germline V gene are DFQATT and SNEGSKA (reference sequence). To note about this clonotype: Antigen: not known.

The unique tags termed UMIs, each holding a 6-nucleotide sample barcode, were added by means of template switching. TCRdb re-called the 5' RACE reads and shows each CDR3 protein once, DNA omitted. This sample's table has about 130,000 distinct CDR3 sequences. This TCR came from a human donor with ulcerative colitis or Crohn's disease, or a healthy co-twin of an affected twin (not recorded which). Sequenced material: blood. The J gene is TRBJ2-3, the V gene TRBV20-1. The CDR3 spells CSAPDSSTDTQYF.